Below, 20 T cell receptor beta chains from the same sample are listed, as sequenced in a study of blood T cell repertoires in COVID-19. Assay used: immunoSEQ multiplex PCR; TCRdb lists only in-frame clones, some missing. The data show over 200,000 clones, with nearly 90% seen just once and roughly 4% held by the top ten. The sequenced material came from PBMCs or T cells enriched from blood (not recorded which). These receptors originate from a woman younger than 45 with acute COVID-19.

The chain is built from TRBV6-5 and TRBJ1-1; D gene ambiguous. With 5 bases removed from V and 3 bases from J, the gap between germline ends came to 16 bases. CDR3 length: 15 residues. From germline, CDR1 is MNHEY and CDR2 SVGAGI. The CDR3 protein is CASSLAQARYTEAFF. In DNA, the CDR3 is TGTGCCAGCAGTCTCGCGCAGGCCCGGTACACTGAAGCTTTCTTT.

The V call is TRBV5-1, the J call TRBJ1-4, with D tentatively TRBD1 (6 bases). CDR3 length: 14 residues. Per the germline V gene, CDR1 is SGHRS and CDR2 is YFSETQ. V lost 4 bases and J lost 4, with 11 bases in between. The CDR3 is CASSQTGGNEKLFF. CDR3 coding DNA: TGCGCCAGCAGCCAGACAGGTGGTAATGAAAAACTGTTTTTT.

The V call is TRBV2, the J call TRBJ2-3; possible D gene TRBD1, 5 bases. Trimming pared 6 bases from V and 0 bases from J, leaving 13 bases between. CDR1 and CDR2 from the germline V gene are SNHLY and FYNNEI. The CDR3 is 15 amino acids. The CDR3 DNA follows: TGTGCCAGCAGCGCTGAGCAGGGAAGCACAGATACGCAGTATTTT. Protein product: CASSAEQGSTDTQYF.

This chain links TRBV10-3 with TRBJ1-1; 8 nucleotides align to TRBD1. The CDR3 has 15 residues. Trimming removed 2 bases from V and 1 base from J; junction bases left unmatched: 3. Germline CDR1 and CDR2: ENHRY and SYGVKD. The CDR3 DNA is TGTGCCATCAGTGAGACCGGACAGGGGAACACTGAAGCTTTCTTT. Its translation is CAISETGQGNTEAFF.

This CDR3 is CASKPVWASYNEQFF. The DNA for the CDR3 is TGTGCCAGCAAACCCGTATGGGCTTCCTACAATGAGCAGTTCTTC. J is TRBJ2-1 and V is TRBV6-5; no definite D call. The germline V gene encodes CDR1 MNHEY and CDR2 SVGAGI. Deletions cut 7 bases from V and 1 base from J, with 14 bases between. This CDR3 comprises 15 residues.

This chain links TRBV11-3 with TRBJ2-2; 15 bases are a match to TRBD2. This CDR3 contains 18 residues. Germline-derived CDR1 and CDR2 are SGHNT and YENEEA. The ends lost 8 bases at V and 6 bases at J; junction bases unmatched: 13. CDR3 amino acids: CASSPGTSGGRSAGELFF. CDR3 nucleotides: TGTGCCAGCTCCCCCGGGACTAGCGGGGGGCGGTCGGCCGGGGAGCTGTTTTTT.

V is TRBV6-1 and J is TRBJ2-7; TRBD1 matches at 9 bases. The V and J ends lost 3 bases and 5 bases, in that order; junction bases with no gene match: 5. The germline gives CDR1 MNHNS, CDR2 SASEGT. The CDR3 contains 14 residues. The CDR3 DNA reads as TGTGCCAGCAGTGAGACAGGGGGACGGAACGAGCAGTACTTC. Protein: CASSETGGRNEQYF.

J is TRBJ1-4 and V is TRBV10-2; a possible D gene is TRBD1 (5 bases). The CDR3 contains 15 residues. The V end was cut by 0 bases, the J end by 7 bases, with 12 bases between. Germline V lookup: CDR1 WSHSY, CDR2 SAAADI. CDR3 DNA sequence: TGCGCCAGCAGTGAGTCGACAGCTATTTTTGAAAAACTGTTTTTT. This encodes CASSESTAIFEKLFF.

This clone was seen only once. This chain joins TRBV19 and TRBJ1-2; D remains ambiguous. Germline V CDR1 and CDR2: LNHDA, SQIVND (reference sequence). Trimming took off 1 base at V and 5 bases at J, with 11 bases between the two ends. The CDR3 runs 14 residues. This chain's CDR3 is CASSIAQGGYGYTF. CDR3 nucleotide sequence: TGTGCCAGTAGTATAGCCCAAGGAGGGTATGGCTACACCTTC. Together with reference TRBV19 and TRBJ1-2, the CDR3 gives the full variable domain: DGGITQSPKYLFRKEGQNVTLSCEQNLNHDAMYWYRQDPGQGLRLIYYSQIVNDFQKGDIAEGYSVSREKKESFPLTVTSAQKNPTAFYLCASSIAQGGYGYTFGSGTRLTVV.

The chain carries TRBV4-1 and TRBJ1-2; weak D call: TRBD1 (5 bases). The V end lost 6 bases, the J end lost 4 bases, and 24 bases lay between the germline ends. Germline values: CDR1 MGHRA, CDR2 YSYEKL. The CDR3 has 17 amino acids. The CDR3 region is CASSPVGVGRDSYGYTF. The CDR3 DNA follows: TGCGCCAGCAGTCCAGTAGGGGTGGGCAGAGACTCCTATGGCTACACCTTC.

The chain joins TRBV5-1 to TRBJ1-2, with D tentatively TRBD1 (5 bases). Between the trimmed V and J ends, which lost 5 bases and 4 bases, there was a span of 15 bases. The CDR3 is made up of 14 amino acids. Germline V gene sequence: CDR1 SGHRS, CDR2 YFSETQ. The CDR3 region is CASRPAGMSYGYTF. CDR3 bases: TGCGCCAGCAGACCGGCAGGGATGAGCTATGGCTACACCTTC. Full variable domain (remainder filled in from reference TRBV5-1 and TRBJ1-2): KAGVTQTPRYLIKTRGQQVTLSCSPISGHRSVSWYQQTPGQGLQFLFEYFSETQRNKGNFPGRFSGRQFSNSRSEMNVSTLELGDSALYLCASRPAGMSYGYTFGSGTRLTVV.

V is TRBV5-1 and J is TRBJ2-3; a weak D match, TRBD2 (5 bases). This CDR3 has 16 amino acids. V lost 4 bases to trimming and J lost 0 bases, with 15 bases between them. Germline assignment: CDR1 SGHRS and CDR2 YFSETQ. For the CDR3, the DNA is TGCGCCAGCAGCCCCGAAGGGAGTACGAGCACAGATACGCAGTATTTT. The encoded protein is CASSPEGSTSTDTQYF.

CDR3 sequence: CASTGVGGYTF. CDR3 coding DNA: TGTGCCAGCACGGGGGTTGGGGGCTACACCTTC. The chain uses TRBV27 and TRBJ1-2; TRBD1 is a possible D gene (5 bases). V was shortened by 7 bases and J by 8 bases, with 11 bases between the two germline ends. There are 11 residues in the CDR3. The germline V gene encodes CDR1 MNHEY and CDR2 SMNVEV (reference sequence).

The chain links TRBV4-3 to TRBJ2-1; the match to TRBD1 covers 8 bases. The CDR3 is 17 residues long. V gave up 1 base and J gave up 4 bases; unmatched junction bases: 9. Looked up from germline, CDR1 is LGHNA and CDR2 is YSLEER. The CDR3 DNA is TGCGCCAGCAGCCAAGCTGCACCGGGACAGGTTTACAATGAGCAGTTCTTC. It encodes CASSQAAPGQVYNEQFF.

The rearrangement links TRBV7-9 to TRBJ1-1; no clear D. V lost 0 bases to trimming and J lost 4 bases, with 9 bases between them. Germline V CDR1 and CDR2: SEHNR, FQNEAQ (reference sequence). This CDR3 region has 14 residues. CDR3 sequence: CASSLAGGITEAFF. CDR3 sequence (DNA): TGTGCCAGCAGCTTAGCAGGAGGGATCACTGAAGCTTTCTTT.

The V call is TRBV13, the J call TRBJ2-1; D perhaps matches TRBD1 (6 bases). V lost 10 bases and J lost 6, with 13 bases in between. In germline, CDR1 is PRHDT, CDR2 FYEKMQ (reference sequence). The CDR3 covers 12 residues. This CDR3 reads CATSIGGNEQFF. The DNA of the CDR3 is TGTGCCACCTCCATAGGGGGCAATGAGCAGTTCTTC.

This chain links TRBV2 with TRBJ2-7; 9 bases map to TRBD1. Germline loops: CDR1 SNHLY, CDR2 FYNNEI. The CDR3 has 15 amino acids. V was pared by 6 bases and J by 7 bases, with 13 bases of the junction left unmatched. CDR3 sequence (DNA): TGTGCCAGCAGAGGTCCGGGACAGGGTAGTCGGGAGCAGTACTTC. Translated, it gives CASRGPGQGSREQYF.

This chain links TRBV24-1 with TRBJ1-6, with 7 bases identical to TRBD1. Unmatched junction bases numbered 7, after V lost 8 bases and J lost 10 bases. The CDR3 consists of 13 residues. Germline CDR1 and CDR2: KGHDR and SFDVKD. The CDR3 sequence: CATNGDSSSPLHF. The CDR3, as DNA: TGTGCCACCAACGGGGACAGCTCATCACCCCTCCACTTT.

This chain links TRBV1 with TRBJ2-2; the D call in the table, TRBD2, was not verified against the DNA. TRBV1 is listed as a pseudogene. The CDR3 contains 13 residues. The CDR3 sequence is CTSRGGLPGELFF. The CDR3 DNA sequence: TGCACCAGCAGGGGAGGACTACCCGGGGAGCTGTTTTTT.

V gene TRBV30 combines with J gene TRBJ1-2, with TRBD1 matching over 9 bases. J was trimmed by 8 bases and V by 4 bases; bases with no gene match: 8. This CDR3 has 13 amino acids. Germline V gene data show CDR1 as GTSNPN and CDR2 as SVGIG (reference sequence). CDR3 amino acids: CAWKHRGLEGYTF. In DNA, the CDR3 is TGTGCCTGGAAACACAGGGGGCTGGAGGGCTACACCTTC. Full variable domain (remainder filled in from reference TRBV30 and TRBJ1-2): SQTIHQWPATLVQPVGSPLSLECTVEGTSNPNLYWYRQAAGRGLQLLFYSVGIGQISSEVPQNLSASRPQDRQFILSSKKLLLSDSGFYLCAWKHRGLEGYTFGSGTRLTVV.